The subject of this entry is one TCR beta chain. CDR1 is KGHSH, CDR2 LQKENI, per germline. The V end lost 0 bases, the J end lost 6 bases, and 15 bases lay between the germline ends. This CDR3 region has 16 residues. The data derive from a study of shared clonotypes between healthy human individuals. Genomic DNA from each subset was divided evenly over several immunoSEQ plates. TCRdb's copy holds only in-frame clones and misses some; the assay was immunoSEQ multiplex PCR. The sample contains about 1 million clones, roughly 80% of which appear only once. The genes are TRBV18 and TRBJ1-5, with D possibly being TRBD1 (6 bases). The clonotype comes from a young man in good health. Sequencing input: memory CD4+ T cells sorted from blood. Subset: CD45RA-negative fraction. The CDR3 spells CASSPPEGGAGQPQHF. CDR3 nucleotides: TGTGCCAGCTCACCACCGGAGGGGGGGGCGGGTCAGCCCCAGCATTTT.